This T cell receptor beta chain was retrieved from a study of cytomegalovirus exposure and HLA in healthy donors (dated 2017 in TCRdb). Concerning the study at large: According to an earlier analysis of around 600 of the donors, some 170 million T cells yielded approximately 120 million unique TCR beta sequences and roughly 280 Gb of sequence data. Roughly 290 gigabases of sequencing data and 91 million or so unique TCR sequences made up an early release that covered 500 to 700 HLA-typed donors. Among the roughly 400 genotyped donors, approximately 77% belonged to the genetic ancestry cluster associated with self-reported Caucasian donors. The aim of the study was to test whether cataloging public T cell receptors could identify signatures of past pathogen exposure. The T cell repertoires of 666 subjects were profiled by immunosequencing and related to cytomegalovirus serostatus. Along with the approximately 650-subject first cohort, a separate validation cohort of around 110 different subjects was used. High-throughput TCR immunosequencing, statistical association of individual TCRs with disease status, and machine learning were combined to predict cytomegalovirus infection status. To study patterns of TCR occurrence, a later analysis re-analyzed previously published TCR beta repertoires from around 670 donors and added high-resolution HLA genotyping. The later analysis used no new phenotypic data to find candidate immune exposures, relying instead on TCR beta sequences and their occurrence across donors. To decide whether each TCR beta V gene segment behaved as functional or pseudogenic, an earlier analysis of nearly 600 of the donors relied on high-throughput TCR beta sequencing. Alongside the repertoire data, information on donor age, sex, ethnicity and CMV serostatus was compiled. In a later genetic analysis, genome-wide SNP genotypes for about 60% of the 666 donors were used, and that subset was treated as a discovery cohort. All discovery cohort repertoires had been generated using a single sequencing platform. Both class I and class II loci were covered by HLA typing, at four-digit resolution. The number of donors typed differed by locus, with roughly 620-630 for A, B, C, DRB1 and DQB1, over 500 for DQA1, some 570 for DPA1, and 472 for DPB1. Four to six DR-DQ haplotypes were handled as single units for association and clustering because linkage in the cohort was strong. Across under 500 genotyped donors of the cohort, an average of approximately 240,000 unique TCR beta nucleotide sequences per donor were sequenced, and roughly 20% of those sequences were non-productive. Here is what the overall study found, with its caveats: Most CMV-associated TCR beta chains appeared to be HLA-restricted in a later analysis, and the HLA associations seemed to be driven largely by CMV exposure. Because the 87-base-pair reads could not distinguish some IMGT-functional V segments, including TRBV6-2 and TRBV6-3, those segments were excluded. Linkage disequilibrium might explain the correlated functional status among segregating V segments, but an unknown experimental factor could not be excluded. Most TCR sequences were seen in very few donors, while some public TCRs were found in many individuals. In a later analysis, HLA-associated TCR beta chains showed more clonal expansion and lower generation probabilities than non-associated chains that were equally common. When HLA alleles, especially DR and DQ, strongly co-occurred, attributing TCR associations to individual alleles was difficult. In a later analysis, several top co-occurrence clusters were reported to appear linked to parvovirus B19, influenza, CMV and Epstein-Barr virus. About 17 rarely observed V segments, including chromosome 9 orphons, were excluded from the earlier analysis of just under 600 of the donors because counts were too low. A further reported finding was that TCR beta sequences accurately predicted the HLA-A and HLA-B alleles for most subjects in the first cohort. Because HLA typing was missing for some donors at each locus, association tests included only the typed subset. In a later genetic analysis, a missense DCLRE1C variant was associated with V-gene and J-gene trimming of TCR beta chains, and the association was replicated in an independent cohort. In vitro tests confirmed that a few of the cytomegalovirus-associated TCR beta chains recognize cytomegalovirus antigens. Cytomegalovirus status was reported to be diagnosed by the classifier with high specificity and sensitivity in both the original and validation cohorts. Presence/absence analyses assumed roughly uniform sequencing depth across donors, an assumption that may not hold. A later genetic analysis reported fewer N-insertions in productive TCRs among donors in an Asian-associated ancestry cluster than the roughly 720-donor mean. Only TCR beta chains were sequenced in this cohort, and the absence of alpha or paired-chain data limited detectable features. The only immune exposure information available for the cohort was CMV serostatus. According to the authors, the approach could potentially be generalized to other disease states and immunological phenotypes. A cluster of highly shared sequence variants was judged likely to be a technical artifact of the sequencing pipeline. The study listed 164 TCR beta chains as associated with cytomegalovirus. Broadly in line with IMGT annotations, most TCR beta V segments showed up in productive rearrangements about 87% or about 30% of the time in an earlier analysis of approximately 600 of the donors. A later analysis found that TCR association rates varied across HLA loci, with DRB1 alleles showing the most associated TCRs and HLA-C alleles the fewest. At a false discovery rate of 0.05, a later analysis linked 16,951 TCR beta sequences to specific HLA alleles.

Library creation used the immunoSEQ multiplex PCR assay. For the multiplex PCR, a mixture combining 60 forward primers for TCR Vbeta segments and 13 reverse primers for TCR Jbeta segments was used. Amplification of the CDR3 region of rearranged TCR beta genes was performed with a multiplex PCR assay on genomic DNA. Amplified TCR beta libraries were sequenced as 87-base-pair reads on the Illumina HiSeq System. As for the authors' bioinformatics: Across the roughly 640 repertoires, a later analysis counted 78 million or so unique TCR beta chains, some 11 million of which were shared by at least two donors. A nearest-neighbor algorithm error-corrected the raw reads and collapsed the reads into unique sequences, merging closely related sequences to remove PCR and sequencing errors. V, D and J gene segments were assigned by aligning CDR3 sequences to IMGT reference sequences. For a sequence to be retained, a match of at least six nucleotides to both a V gene segment and a J gene segment was required. Rearrangements were classified as productive when the CDR3 lacked stop codons and remained in frame with V and J, and all other rearrangements were classified as non-productive. Following IMGT convention, CDR3 was defined as the stretch from the second conserved V-encoded cysteine to the conserved J-encoded phenylalanine. The earlier analysis of 500 to 750 of the donors excluded any sequence lacking an unambiguous match to a single V gene segment. In an earlier analysis of around 600 of the donors, V segments were called functional above 56.7% productive rearrangements and were called segregating when the between-donor standard deviation exceeded 5%. A statistical classification framework was built for diagnosing cytomegalovirus status from the catalog of TCR beta chain sequences. In a later analysis, TCR nucleotide sequences were compared against IMGT/GENE-DB human TR gene sequences so that V and J genes could be assigned. A later analysis assigned CDR3 sequences and most-parsimonious VDJ recombination scenarios with the TCRdist pipeline. A later analysis defined each TCR beta chain by its CDR3 amino acid sequence plus V-gene family, and excluded reads lacking a unique V-gene family. In a later analysis, some 600 highly shared, low-generation-probability nucleotide sequences were removed to address suspected cross-contamination and a sequencing artifact. In a later analysis, a clonal expansion index was calculated for each public chain from normalized within-repertoire ranks of inferred template counts. Generation probabilities in a later analysis came from a VDJ recombination model fitted to out-of-frame rearrangements, and those results were checked against IGoR. In a later analysis, TCR-TCR, TCR-HLA and TCR-CMV co-occurrence was scored with hypergeometric tests, and a repertoire-size bias correction was applied to TCR pairs. False discovery rates were estimated in a later analysis by permuting HLA or CMV assignments 20 times. In a later analysis, co-occurring TCRs were grouped using DBSCAN, with TCRdist sequence similarity added in when clustering inside HLA-allele-positive subsets. Co-occurrence clustering excluded repertoires with fewer than 30,000 or more than 120,000 public chains, plus five with anomalous nucleotide sharing. TCRdb stores this immuneACCESS table with in-frame sequences only. Part of the clones is absent; in the studies checked, under half of the shortfall reflects unresolved V genes, and no reason is known for the rest. V and J calls and clone size are given by that table; D and trimming were obtained from the DNA. The sample table shows approximately 160,000 clones, and 80% are seen once. 6.5% to 8.5% of the sample is held by the ten biggest clonotypes.

The cohort comprised hundreds of healthy bone marrow donors. At the time of sampling, every cohort member was nominally healthy, though immune exposures that went unrecorded were likely present. The donor was CMV seropositive and was included in the group of 250 to 300 seropositive cohort members. A peripheral blood sample was provided by each donor, and peripheral blood mononuclear cells were used for TCR beta sequencing. Genomic DNA extraction from the blood cell samples was performed with the Qiagen DNeasy Blood Extraction Kit. Of note for this clone: Its antigen specificity is not known. No quality values exist for individual bases; no much larger clone is one base distant.

Per the germline V gene (reference sequence), MNHEY is the CDR1 and SMNVEV is the CDR2. Unmatched junction bases come to 4, with V trimmed by 2 bases and J by 5 bases. From its cysteine to its phenylalanine, the CDR3 spans 16 amino acids. The CDR3 DNA has 48 bases and is translated from base 1. This receptor was identified in a man aged 25 to 40 in good health and CMV-seropositive. Input material: PBMCs. The chain links TRBV27 with TRBJ2-2; 11 central nucleotides agree with TRBD2. Here is the DNA: TGTGCCAGCAGTTTACGCGGACTAGCGGGTACCGGGGAGCTGTTTTTT. Its coded protein is CASSLRGLAGTGELFF.